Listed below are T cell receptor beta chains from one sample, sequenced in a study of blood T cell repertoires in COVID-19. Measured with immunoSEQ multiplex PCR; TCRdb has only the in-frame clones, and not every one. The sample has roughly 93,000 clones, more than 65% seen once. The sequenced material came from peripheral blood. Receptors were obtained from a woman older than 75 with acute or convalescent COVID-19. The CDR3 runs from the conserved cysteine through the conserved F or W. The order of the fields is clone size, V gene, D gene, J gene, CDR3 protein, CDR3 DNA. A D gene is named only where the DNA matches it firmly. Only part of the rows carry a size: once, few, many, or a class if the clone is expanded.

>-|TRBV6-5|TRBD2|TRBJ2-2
CATGGTNTGELFF
TGTGCCACCGGGGGGACTAACACCGGGGAGCTGTTTTTT
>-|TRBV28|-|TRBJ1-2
CASIPWGSNYGYTF
TGTGCCAGCATTCCGTGGGGCAGCAACTATGGCTACACCTTC
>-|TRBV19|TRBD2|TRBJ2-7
CASSNLGGGYTYEQYF
TGTGCCAGTAGTAATCTGGGCGGGGGGTACACCTACGAGCAGTACTTC
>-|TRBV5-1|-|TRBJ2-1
CASSPLRELNNEQFF
TGCGCCAGCAGCCCTCTTCGCGAACTAAACAATGAGCAGTTCTTC
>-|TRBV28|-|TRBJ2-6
CASSFIRQNLRSGANVLTF
TGTGCCAGCAGTTTTATTCGACAGAACCTACGCTCTGGGGCCAACGTCCTGACTTTC
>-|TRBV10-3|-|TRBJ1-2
CAISEVSGVNYGYTF
TGTGCCATCAGTGAGGTTTCCGGGGTTAACTATGGCTACACCTTC
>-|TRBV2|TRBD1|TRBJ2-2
CASSEQGTGNTGELFF
TGTGCCAGCAGTGAACAAGGGACAGGGAACACCGGGGAGCTGTTTTTT
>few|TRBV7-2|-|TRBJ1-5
CASSLASDTNQPQHF
TGTGCCAGCAGCTTAGCTAGCGACACCAATCAGCCCCAGCATTTT
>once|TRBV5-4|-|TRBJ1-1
CASSLALRDTEAFF
TGTGCCAGCAGCTTGGCCTTGCGGGACACTGAAGCTTTCTTT
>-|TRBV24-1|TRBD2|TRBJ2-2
CATRIRTSGETGELFF
TGTGCCACAAGGATTAGGACTAGCGGGGAGACCGGGGAGCTGTTTTTT
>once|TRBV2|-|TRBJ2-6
CASSEVGVGANVLTF
TGTGCCAGCAGTGAAGTGGGCGTTGGGGCCAACGTCCTGACTTTC